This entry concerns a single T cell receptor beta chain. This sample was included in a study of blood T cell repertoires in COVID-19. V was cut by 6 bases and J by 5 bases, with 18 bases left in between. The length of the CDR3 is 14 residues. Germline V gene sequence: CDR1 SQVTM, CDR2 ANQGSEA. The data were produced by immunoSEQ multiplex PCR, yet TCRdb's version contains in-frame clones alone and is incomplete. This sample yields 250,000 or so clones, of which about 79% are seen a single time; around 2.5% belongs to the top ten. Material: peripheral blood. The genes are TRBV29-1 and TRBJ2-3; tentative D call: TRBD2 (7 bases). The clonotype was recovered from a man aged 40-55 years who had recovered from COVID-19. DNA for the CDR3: TGCAGCGTAGTACCCGGGGGGCTCGGAGATACGCAGTATTTT. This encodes CSVVPGGLGDTQYF.